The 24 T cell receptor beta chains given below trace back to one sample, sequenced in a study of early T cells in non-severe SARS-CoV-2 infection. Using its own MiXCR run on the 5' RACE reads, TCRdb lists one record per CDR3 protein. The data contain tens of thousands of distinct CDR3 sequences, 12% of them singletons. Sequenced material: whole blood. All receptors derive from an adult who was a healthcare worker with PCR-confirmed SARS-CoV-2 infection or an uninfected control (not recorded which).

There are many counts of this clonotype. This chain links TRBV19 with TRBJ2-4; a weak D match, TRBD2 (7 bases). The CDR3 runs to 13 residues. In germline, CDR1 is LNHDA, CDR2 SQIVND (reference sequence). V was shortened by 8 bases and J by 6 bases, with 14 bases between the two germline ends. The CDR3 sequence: CASGWGGLNIQYF. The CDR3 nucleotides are TGTGCCAGTGGTTGGGGGGGCCTAAACATTCAGTACTTC. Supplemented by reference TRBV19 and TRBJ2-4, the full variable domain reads DGGITQSPKYLFRKEGQNVTLSCEQNLNHDAMYWYRQDPGQGLRLIYYSQIVNDFQKGDIAEGYSVSREKKESFPLTVTSAQKNPTAFYLCASGWGGLNIQYFGAGTRLSVL.

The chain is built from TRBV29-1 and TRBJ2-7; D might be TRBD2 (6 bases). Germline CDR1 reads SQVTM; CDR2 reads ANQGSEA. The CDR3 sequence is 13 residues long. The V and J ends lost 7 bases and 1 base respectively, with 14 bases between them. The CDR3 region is CSARLGSSYEQYF. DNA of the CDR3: TGCAGCGCCCGACTAGGCTCGTCCTACGAGCAGTACTTC.

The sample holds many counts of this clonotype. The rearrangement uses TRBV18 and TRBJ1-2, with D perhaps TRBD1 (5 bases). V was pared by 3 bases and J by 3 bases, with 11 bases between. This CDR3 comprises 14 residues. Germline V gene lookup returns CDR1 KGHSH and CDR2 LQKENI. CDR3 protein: CASSPQGTDYGYTF. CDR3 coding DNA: TGTGCCAGCTCACCTCAGGGTACGGACTATGGCTACACCTTC. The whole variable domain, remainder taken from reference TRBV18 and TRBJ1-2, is NAGVMQNPRHLVRRRGQEARLRCSPMKGHSHVYWYRQLPEEGLKFMVYLQKENIIDESGMPKERFSAEFPKEGPSILRIQQVVRGDSAAYFCASSPQGTDYGYTFGSGTRLTVV.

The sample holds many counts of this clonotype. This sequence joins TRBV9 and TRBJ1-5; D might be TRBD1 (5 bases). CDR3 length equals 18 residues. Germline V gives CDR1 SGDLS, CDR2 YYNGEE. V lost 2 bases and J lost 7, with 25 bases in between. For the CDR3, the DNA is TGTGCCAGCAGCGTCCAATTGATGGGGCCTCTGGGGAGGCAGCCCCAGCATTTT. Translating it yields CASSVQLMGPLGRQPQHF.

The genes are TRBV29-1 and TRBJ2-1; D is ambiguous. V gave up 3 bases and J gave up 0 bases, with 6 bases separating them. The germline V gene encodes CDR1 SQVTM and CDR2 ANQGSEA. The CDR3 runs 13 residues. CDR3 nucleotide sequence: TGCAGCGTTGATGCCAGCTCCTACAATGAGCAGTTCTTC. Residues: CSVDASSYNEQFF.

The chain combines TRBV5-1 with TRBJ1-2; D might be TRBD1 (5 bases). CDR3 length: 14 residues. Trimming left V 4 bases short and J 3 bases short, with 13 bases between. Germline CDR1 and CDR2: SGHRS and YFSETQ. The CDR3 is CASSGGYEHYGYTF. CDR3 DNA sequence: TGCGCCAGCAGCGGGGGGTACGAGCACTATGGCTACACCTTC.

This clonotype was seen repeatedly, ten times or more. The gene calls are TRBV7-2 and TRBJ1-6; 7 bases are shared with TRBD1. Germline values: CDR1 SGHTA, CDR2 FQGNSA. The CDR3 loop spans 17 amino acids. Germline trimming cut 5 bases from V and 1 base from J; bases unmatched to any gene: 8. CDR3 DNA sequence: TGTGCCAGCAGCCGGCCGGTGGGACAGTCCTATAATTCACCCCTCCACTTT. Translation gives CASSRPVGQSYNSPLHF.

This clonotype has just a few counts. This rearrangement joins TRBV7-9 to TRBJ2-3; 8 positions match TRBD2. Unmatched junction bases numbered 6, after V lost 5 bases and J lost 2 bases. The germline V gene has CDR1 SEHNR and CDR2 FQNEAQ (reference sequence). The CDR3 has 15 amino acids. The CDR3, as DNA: TGTGCCAGCAGCCCATTAGCGGGATACACAGATACGCAGTATTTT. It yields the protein CASSPLAGYTDTQYF.

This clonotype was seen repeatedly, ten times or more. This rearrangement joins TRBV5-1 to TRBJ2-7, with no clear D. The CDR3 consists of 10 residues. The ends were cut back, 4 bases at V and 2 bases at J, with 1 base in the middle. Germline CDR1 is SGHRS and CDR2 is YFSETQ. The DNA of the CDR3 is TGCGCCAGCAGCACCTACGAGCAGTACTTC. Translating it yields CASSTYEQYF.

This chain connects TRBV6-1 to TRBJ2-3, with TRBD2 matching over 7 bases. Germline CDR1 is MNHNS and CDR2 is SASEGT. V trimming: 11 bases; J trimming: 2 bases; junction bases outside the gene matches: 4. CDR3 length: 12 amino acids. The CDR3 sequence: CACAGDTDTQYF. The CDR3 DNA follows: TGTGCCTGCGCGGGGGACACAGATACGCAGTATTTT.

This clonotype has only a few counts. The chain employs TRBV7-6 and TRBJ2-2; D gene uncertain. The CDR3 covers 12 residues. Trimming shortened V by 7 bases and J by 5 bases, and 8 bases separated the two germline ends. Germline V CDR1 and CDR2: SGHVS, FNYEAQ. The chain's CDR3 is CASNIETGELFF. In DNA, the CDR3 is TGTGCCAGCAACATCGAGACCGGGGAGCTGTTTTTT.

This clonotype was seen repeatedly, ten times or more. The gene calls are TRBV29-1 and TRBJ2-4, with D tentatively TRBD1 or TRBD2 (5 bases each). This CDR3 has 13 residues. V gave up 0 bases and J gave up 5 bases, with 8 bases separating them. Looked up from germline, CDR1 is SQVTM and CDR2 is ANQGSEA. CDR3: CSVEDRDQNIQYF. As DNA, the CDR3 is TGCAGCGTTGAAGACCGGGACCAAAACATTCAGTACTTC.

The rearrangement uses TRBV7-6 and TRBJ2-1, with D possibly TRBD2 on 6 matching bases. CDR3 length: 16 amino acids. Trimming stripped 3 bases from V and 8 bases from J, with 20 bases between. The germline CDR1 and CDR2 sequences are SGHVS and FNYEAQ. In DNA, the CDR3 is TGTGCCAGCAGCTTGAGGGACTCAAATACGGGATATGAGCAGTTCTTC. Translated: CASSLRDSNTGYEQFF.

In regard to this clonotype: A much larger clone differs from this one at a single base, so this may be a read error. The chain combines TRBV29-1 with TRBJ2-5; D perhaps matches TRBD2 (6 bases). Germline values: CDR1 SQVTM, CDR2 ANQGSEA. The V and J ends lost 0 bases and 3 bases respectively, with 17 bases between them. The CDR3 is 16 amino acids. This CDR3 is CSVEEYRVGLEETQYF. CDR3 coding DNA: TGCAGCGTTGAAGAATATAGGGTGGGACTGGAAGAGACCCAGTACTTC.

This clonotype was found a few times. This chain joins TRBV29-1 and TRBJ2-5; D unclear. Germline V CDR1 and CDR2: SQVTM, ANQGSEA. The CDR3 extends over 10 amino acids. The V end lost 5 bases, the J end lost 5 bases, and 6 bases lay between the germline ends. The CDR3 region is CSVFAETQYF. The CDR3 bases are TGCAGCGTTTTTGCGGAGACCCAGTACTTC.

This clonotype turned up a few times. CDR3 amino acids: CASSLARGEWNRDTEAFF. The CDR3 nucleotides read TGTGCCAGCAGCTTAGCGCGAGGGGAATGGAATCGGGACACTGAAGCTTTCTTT. The gene calls are TRBV7-6 and TRBJ1-1; D is possibly TRBD1 (5 bases). The CDR3 runs to 18 residues. Germline lookup yields CDR1 SGHVS and CDR2 FNYEAQ. V lost 0 bases and J 3 bases, leaving 20 bases between the germline ends.

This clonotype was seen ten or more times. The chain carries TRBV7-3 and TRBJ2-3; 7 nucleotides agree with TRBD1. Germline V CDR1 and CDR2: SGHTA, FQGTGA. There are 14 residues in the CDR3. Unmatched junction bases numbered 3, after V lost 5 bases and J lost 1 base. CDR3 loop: CASSPDRGTDTQYF. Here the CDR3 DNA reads TGTGCCAGCAGCCCTGACAGGGGCACAGATACGCAGTATTTT.

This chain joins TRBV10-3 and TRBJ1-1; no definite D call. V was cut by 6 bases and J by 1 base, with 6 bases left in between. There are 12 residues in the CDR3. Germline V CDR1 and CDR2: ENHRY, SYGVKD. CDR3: CAIRPENTEAFF. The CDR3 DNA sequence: TGTGCCATCAGACCAGAGAACACTGAAGCTTTCTTT.

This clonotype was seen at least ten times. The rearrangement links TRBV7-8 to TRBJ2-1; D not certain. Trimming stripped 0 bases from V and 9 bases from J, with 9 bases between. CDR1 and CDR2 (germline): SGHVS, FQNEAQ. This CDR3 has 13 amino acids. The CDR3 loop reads CASSLAVGVEQFF. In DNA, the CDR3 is TGTGCCAGCAGCTTAGCGGTTGGGGTTGAGCAGTTCTTC.

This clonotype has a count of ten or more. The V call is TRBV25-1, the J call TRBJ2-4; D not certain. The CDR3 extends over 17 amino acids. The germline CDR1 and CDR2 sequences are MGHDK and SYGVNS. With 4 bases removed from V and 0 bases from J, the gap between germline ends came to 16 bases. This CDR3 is CASSAHGSGGAKNIQYF. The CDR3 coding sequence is TGTGCCAGCAGTGCCCATGGTTCAGGCGGAGCCAAAAACATTCAGTACTTC.

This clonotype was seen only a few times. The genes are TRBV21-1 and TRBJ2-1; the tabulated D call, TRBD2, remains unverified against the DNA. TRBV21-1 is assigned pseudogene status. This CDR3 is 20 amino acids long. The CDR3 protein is CASSRSGRPGGRSSYNEQFF. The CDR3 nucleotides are TGTGCCAGCAGCAGATCAGGGAGGCCGGGGGGGAGGAGCTCCTACAATGAGCAGTTCTTC.

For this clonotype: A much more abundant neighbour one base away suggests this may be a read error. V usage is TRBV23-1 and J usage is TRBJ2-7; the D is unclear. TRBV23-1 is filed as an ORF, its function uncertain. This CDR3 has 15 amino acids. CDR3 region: CASSQSPRFGYGQYF. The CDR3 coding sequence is TGCGCCAGCAGTCAATCCCCTCGATTTGGTTACGGGCAGTACTTC.

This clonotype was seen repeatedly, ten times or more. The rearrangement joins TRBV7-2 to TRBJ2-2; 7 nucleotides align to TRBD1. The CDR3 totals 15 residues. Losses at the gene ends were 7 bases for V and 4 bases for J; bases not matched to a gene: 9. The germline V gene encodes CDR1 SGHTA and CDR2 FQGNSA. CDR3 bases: TGTGCCAGCATCCCGCCGACAGGGTTCACCGGGGAGCTGTTTTTT. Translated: CASIPPTGFTGELFF. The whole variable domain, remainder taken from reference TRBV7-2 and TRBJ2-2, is GAGVSQSPSNKVTEKGKDVELRCDPISGHTALYWYRQSLGQGLEFLIYFQGNSAPDKSGLPSDRFSAERTGGSVSTLTIQRTQQEDSAVYLCASIPPTGFTGELFFGEGSRLTVL.

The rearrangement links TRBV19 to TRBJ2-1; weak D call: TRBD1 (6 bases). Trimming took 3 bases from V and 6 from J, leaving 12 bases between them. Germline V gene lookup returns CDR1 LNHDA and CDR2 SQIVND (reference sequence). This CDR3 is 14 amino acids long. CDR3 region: CASSINRALNEQFF. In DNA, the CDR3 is TGTGCCAGTAGTATTAACAGGGCCCTCAATGAGCAGTTCTTC.